These 15 T cell receptor beta chains were sequenced from one sample in a study of PD-L1 blockade in urothelial cancer. The assay was immunoSEQ multiplex PCR, and TCRdb's table has in-frame clones only and misses some. The sample gives around 33,000 clones, 80% to 90% of which show up once; approximately 8.1% is in the top ten. The time point is: peripheral blood 6 weeks after treatment start. The input for sequencing was PBMCs, taken around atezolizumab (anti-PD-L1) treatment. The receptors stem from an elderly man with urothelial cancer.

The chain carries TRBV25-1 and TRBJ2-7; 9 bases map to TRBD2. This CDR3 is built from 18 residues. Germline trimming cut 7 bases from V and 6 bases from J; bases unmatched to any gene: 22. Germline V lookup: CDR1 MGHDK, CDR2 SYGVNS. CDR3 residues: CASTASASGTTSGTEQYF. The CDR3 DNA reads TGTGCCAGCACCGCCTCGGCTAGCGGGACCACCTCTGGGACCGAGCAGTACTTC.

The gene calls are TRBV13 and TRBJ2-1; 15 nucleotides align to TRBD2. This CDR3 spans 17 amino acids. The ends lost 3 bases at V and 6 bases at J; junction bases unmatched: 6. Germline V gene sequence: CDR1 PRHDT, CDR2 FYEKMQ (reference sequence). CDR3 loop: CASSLGLAGGDLNEQFF. As DNA, the CDR3 is TGTGCCAGCAGCTTGGGACTAGCGGGAGGCGACCTCAATGAGCAGTTCTTC. Combining the CDR3 with reference TRBV13 and TRBJ2-1 gives the whole variable domain AAGVIQSPRHLIKEKRETATLKCYPIPRHDTVYWYQQGPGQDPQFLISFYEKMQSDKGSIPDRFSAQQFSDYHSELNMSSLELGDSALYFCASSLGLAGGDLNEQFFGPGTRLTVL.

The chain is built from TRBV27 and TRBJ1-1, with D uncertain. The germline V and J ends were trimmed by 5 bases and 3 bases, with 16 bases remaining between them. Germline CDR1 is MNHEY and CDR2 is SMNVEV (reference sequence). The CDR3 length is 15 residues. CDR3 sequence (DNA): TGTGCCAGCAGTGCCGAACACCGAAAATACACTGAAGCTTTCTTT. This encodes CASSAEHRKYTEAFF.

The chain is built from TRBV6-5 and TRBJ2-1; the match to TRBD2 covers 9 bases. V lost 11 bases, J lost 9 bases, and 11 bases stayed unmatched. Germline lookup yields CDR1 MNHEY and CDR2 SVGAGI. CDR3 length equals 13 residues. The CDR3 sequence is CASRLAGRPEQFF. The CDR3 DNA reads TGTGCCTCCCGGCTAGCGGGAAGACCTGAGCAGTTCTTC.

The chain carries TRBV6-5 and TRBJ2-2; TRBD2 might be the D (6 bases). The CDR3 has 12 amino acids. Trimming stripped 4 bases from V and 6 bases from J, with 6 bases between. Germline V gene data show CDR1 as MNHEY and CDR2 as SVGAGI. The CDR3 DNA is TGTGCCAGCAGTTCGGGAGCCGGGGAGCTGTTTTTT. Translation gives CASSSGAGELFF.

The chain has TRBV4-1 and TRBJ2-3; D gene ambiguous. This CDR3 has 15 amino acids. Trimming pared 1 base from V and 7 bases from J, leaving 15 bases between. CDR1 is MGHRA, CDR2 YSYEKL, per germline. CDR3 sequence reads: CASSQGWASSNTQYF. CDR3 sequence (DNA): TGCGCCAGCAGCCAAGGGTGGGCCTCTTCAAATACGCAGTATTTT.

The rearrangement joins TRBV7-6 to TRBJ2-3; D is unclear. Germline assignment: CDR1 SGHVS and CDR2 FNYEAQ. There are 13 residues in the CDR3. Trimming shortened V by 4 bases and J by 4 bases, and 9 bases separated the two germline ends. The chain's CDR3 is CASSSTRADTQYF. The CDR3, as DNA: TGTGCCAGCAGCTCAACCCGGGCAGATACGCAGTATTTT.

As to this clone: This specimen includes other DNA sequences encoding the same CDR3. The chain links TRBV28 to TRBJ1-5; the D is unclear. Germline CDR1 reads MDHEN; CDR2 reads SYDVKM. This CDR3 is built from 13 residues. Between the trimmed V and J ends, which lost 2 bases and 4 bases, there was a span of 6 bases. The CDR3 bases are TGTGCCAGCAGTTTAACGGGAAATCAGCCCCAGCATTTT. Encoded protein: CASSLTGNQPQHF.

The chain has TRBV18 and TRBJ2-7; 9 bases agree with TRBD1. Germline CDR1 and CDR2: KGHSH and LQKENI. V lost 2 bases and J lost 3; bases outside the gene matches: 5. The CDR3 runs to 15 residues. The CDR3 DNA follows: TGTGCCAGCTCACCAGTGGGACAGGGTCTCTACGAGCAGTACTTC. It yields the protein CASSPVGQGLYEQYF. The full variable domain, with the rest looked up from reference TRBV18 and TRBJ2-7, is NAGVMQNPRHLVRRRGQEARLRCSPMKGHSHVYWYRQLPEEGLKFMVYLQKENIIDESGMPKERFSAEFPKEGPSILRIQQVVRGDSAAYFCASSPVGQGLYEQYFGPGTRLTVT.

This clone was detected once. CDR3 sequence reads: CARGQGNSPLHF. In DNA form, the CDR3 reads TGTGCCAGAGGACAGGGTAATTCACCCCTCCACTTT. The V call is TRBV6-1, the J call TRBJ1-6, with TRBD1 identical over 8 bases. Germline CDR1 MNHNS, CDR2 SASEGT. Trimming at V came to 9 bases and at J to 6 bases, leaving 1 base not matched to a gene. CDR3 length equals 12 residues.

This chain joins TRBV5-1 and TRBJ1-1; perhaps TRBD1 as D (6 bases). The CDR3 has 11 residues. V was trimmed by 3 bases and J by 11 bases, leaving 11 bases between them. CDR1 SGHRS and CDR2 YFSETQ come from the germline V gene. The CDR3 bases are TGCGCCAGCAGCTCGGACAGTGAGGCTTTCTTT. As protein: CASSSDSEAFF.

This chain links TRBV6-5 with TRBJ2-3, with D possibly matching TRBD1 (6 bases). CDR1 is MNHEY and CDR2 is SVGAGI in the germline V gene. This CDR3 region has 14 residues. Trimming left V 6 bases short and J 1 base short, with 11 bases between. CDR3 amino acids: CASSYRTGTDTQYF. The CDR3 DNA follows: TGTGCCAGCAGCTACCGGACAGGCACAGATACGCAGTATTTT.

The chain combines TRBV30 with TRBJ1-3; D ambiguous. Between the trimmed V and J ends, which lost 0 bases and 0 bases, there was a span of 9 bases. The CDR3 has 15 amino acids. Germline V lookup: CDR1 GTSNPN, CDR2 SVGIG (reference sequence). The CDR3 DNA is TGTGCCTGGAGTGTACTTTCGTCCTCTGGAAACACCATATATTTT. Translated: CAWSVLSSSGNTIYF.

This clone has only one observation. This sequence joins TRBV5-1 and TRBJ2-6; TRBD1 matches 7 bases. The CDR3 is 16 residues long. V gave up 1 base and J gave up 0 bases; unmatched junction bases: 1. Germline V CDR1 and CDR2: SGHRS, YFSETQ. CDR3 amino acids: CASSLPGGSGANVLTF. The CDR3 DNA sequence: TGCGCCAGCAGCTTGCCAGGGGGCTCTGGGGCCAACGTCCTGACTTTC.

The gene calls are TRBV14 and TRBJ1-5, with 7 bases fitting TRBD1. This CDR3 region has 18 residues. V trimming: 1 base; J trimming: 4 bases; junction bases outside the gene matches: 13. The germline V gene encodes CDR1 SGHDN and CDR2 FVKESK. As DNA, the CDR3 is TGTGCCAGCAGCCAAGTCCCCCCCCTGACAGGGCCGAATCAGCCCCAGCATTTT. This encodes CASSQVPPLTGPNQPQHF.